Following are 30 T cell receptor beta chains from one sample sequenced in a study of blood T cell repertoires in COVID-19. Assay: immunoSEQ multiplex PCR; the TCRdb copy retains only in-frame clones and omits some. The table shows about 190,000 clones, with roughly 84% occurring only once. The specimen was PBMCs or T cells enriched from blood (not recorded which). These receptors all stem from a woman aged 25-40 years who had recovered from COVID-19.

This chain connects TRBV29-1 to TRBJ1-2, with TRBD1 matching 8 bases. CDR3 length: 16 amino acids. The V segment lost 1 base and the J segment 8 bases; nucleotides outside the gene matches: 15. Germline CDR1 reads SQVTM; CDR2 reads ANQGSEA. Here the CDR3 reads CSVEGAQGAQGQGYTF. The CDR3 DNA sequence: TGCAGCGTTGAAGGGGCTCAGGGGGCGCAGGGTCAGGGCTACACCTTC.

The V and J genes are TRBV9 and TRBJ2-5; maybe TRBD2 (6 bases). Germline values: CDR1 SGDLS, CDR2 YYNGEE. Trimming cost V 0 bases and J 4 bases, with 16 bases left between them. CDR3 length equals 16 residues. DNA for the CDR3: TGTGCCAGCAGCGTAGAGGTCGGAGGGACCGCAGAGACCCAGTACTTC. Translation: CASSVEVGGTAETQYF.

This chain uses TRBV28 with TRBJ2-3; D remains ambiguous. The germline CDR1 and CDR2 sequences are MDHEN and SYDVKM. The ends were cut back, 2 bases at V and 5 bases at J, with 5 bases in the middle. CDR3 length: 12 residues. The CDR3 sequence: CASSLNRDTQYF. The CDR3 DNA is TGTGCCAGCAGTTTAAACAGAGATACGCAGTATTTT.

The genes are TRBV28 and TRBJ2-1; tentative D call: TRBD2 (7 bases). Trimming took 10 bases from V and 14 from J, leaving 21 bases between them. CDR1 and CDR2 from the germline V gene are MDHEN and SYDVKM. The CDR3 sequence is 12 residues long. CDR3 sequence: CATTDGGASKFF. DNA of the CDR3: TGTGCCACCACTGATGGGGGGGCCTCGAAGTTCTTC.

This clone was detected only a few times. The chain recombines TRBV25-1 with TRBJ1-2, with 7 positions matching TRBD1. V shed 3 bases and J 4 bases; nucleotides not matched to a gene: 5. The CDR3 covers 14 residues. Germline V gene data show CDR1 as MGHDK and CDR2 as SYGVNS. The CDR3 DNA reads TGTGCCAGCAGTGAGGGACAGAGAATCTATGGCTACACCTTC. Protein sequence: CASSEGQRIYGYTF.

A note on this clone: The sample contains more than one DNA sequence encoding this CDR3. The rearrangement joins TRBV28 to TRBJ2-3; perhaps TRBD2 as D (7 bases). The CDR3 extends over 15 amino acids. CDR1 and CDR2 from the germline V gene are MDHEN and SYDVKM. Trimming removed 6 bases at V and 0 bases at J, with 13 bases between. In DNA, the CDR3 is TGTGCCAGCAGGGGGGGGACAATCAGCACAGATACGCAGTATTTT. Protein product: CASRGGTISTDTQYF. Using reference TRBV28 and TRBJ2-3 for the parts outside the CDR3, the full variable domain is DVKVTQSSRYLVKRTGEKVFLECVQDMDHENMFWYRQDPGLGLRLIYFSYDVKMKEKGDIPEGYSVSREKKERFSLILESASTNQTSMYLCASRGGTISTDTQYFGPGTRLTVL.

The V and J genes are TRBV5-4 and TRBJ2-3, with D maybe TRBD1 (5 bases). V lost 5 bases to trimming and J lost 1 base, with 11 bases between them. The CDR3 runs to 14 residues. The germline CDR1 and CDR2 sequences are SGHNT and YYREEE (reference sequence). CDR3 in DNA: TGTGCCAGCAGGGACATCGGGCGCACAGATACGCAGTATTTT. It encodes CASRDIGRTDTQYF.

The V and J genes are TRBV7-8 and TRBJ2-1, with TRBD1 matching over 7 bases. Losses at the gene ends were 1 base for V and 3 bases for J; bases not matched to a gene: 3. This CDR3 region has 15 residues. Looked up from germline, CDR1 is SGHVS and CDR2 is FQNEAQ. The CDR3 nucleotides are TGTGCCAGCAGCTTAGAGGCAGGGGGCTACAATGAGCAGTTCTTC. Its protein product is CASSLEAGGYNEQFF.

This rearrangement joins TRBV29-1 to TRBJ2-1; no definite D call. The CDR3 has 13 residues. Germline V gene sequence: CDR1 SQVTM, CDR2 ANQGSEA. Trimming cost V 4 bases and J 0 bases, with 7 bases left between them. CDR3 protein: CSVAEDSYNEQFF. The DNA for the CDR3 is TGCAGCGTTGCTGAGGACTCCTACAATGAGCAGTTCTTC.

The chain carries TRBV3-1 (or the pseudogene TRBV3-2) and TRBJ2-4, with TRBD1 identical over 9 bases. The CDR3 covers 17 residues. V gave up 4 bases and J gave up 4 bases; unmatched junction bases: 11. The germline V gene encodes CDR1 LGHDT and CDR2 YNNKEL (reference sequence). The CDR3 DNA sequence: TGTGCCAGCAGCCCTTCGGACAGGGGACCTCTTAAAAACATTCAGTACTTC. Amino acid sequence: CASSPSDRGPLKNIQYF.

This rearrangement joins TRBV25-1 to TRBJ2-3, with D uncertain. The CDR3 is 12 residues long. Germline CDR1 and CDR2: MGHDK and SYGVNS. The ends were cut back, 4 bases at V and 5 bases at J, with 7 bases in the middle. The CDR3 DNA sequence: TGTGCCAGCAGTGGAGGTGGAGATACGCAGTATTTT. Translation gives CASSGGGDTQYF.

The chain is built from TRBV19 and TRBJ1-1; D not certain. The CDR3 contains 14 residues. The ends were cut back, 8 bases at V and 1 base at J, with 14 bases in the middle. Germline V lookup: CDR1 LNHDA, CDR2 SQIVND (reference sequence). CDR3 sequence: CASQQSAGNTEAFF. The CDR3, as DNA: TGTGCCAGTCAACAATCGGCGGGGAACACTGAAGCTTTCTTT.

The rearrangement links TRBV29-1 to TRBJ2-5, with 10 bases matching TRBD2. Trimming cost V 1 base and J 7 bases; bases outside gene matches: 15. In germline, CDR1 is SQVTM, CDR2 ANQGSEA. This CDR3 has 17 residues. The CDR3 DNA is TGCAGCGTTGAAGTAGTGCTAGCGGGGGTGCATGGGGTGACCCAGTACTTC. Its protein product is CSVEVVLAGVHGVTQYF.

The chain employs TRBV18 and TRBJ1-1; D perhaps matches TRBD1 (5 bases). Trimming shortened V by 2 bases and J by 0 bases, and 10 bases separated the two germline ends. The CDR3 covers 15 residues. Germline V CDR1 and CDR2: KGHSH, LQKENI. CDR3 DNA: TGTGCCAGCTCACCAGCACAGGTGATGAACACTGAAGCTTTCTTT. Translation: CASSPAQVMNTEAFF.

V is TRBV2 and J is TRBJ1-5; 7 bases are shared with TRBD1. Trimming removed 7 bases from V and 3 bases from J; junction bases left unmatched: 9. The CDR3 loop spans 15 amino acids. Germline values: CDR1 SNHLY, CDR2 FYNNEI. In nucleotides, the CDR3 is TGTGCCAGCAATCACGACAGGGCATACAATCAGCCCCAGCATTTT. Translation gives CASNHDRAYNQPQHF.

The chain joins TRBV7-2 to TRBJ2-3; 7 bases are a match to TRBD2. The germline V gene has CDR1 SGHTA and CDR2 FQGNSA. The V segment lost 5 bases and the J segment 4 bases; nucleotides outside the gene matches: 9. There are 15 residues in the CDR3. The CDR3: CASSPEGGLADTQYF. CDR3 in DNA: TGTGCCAGCAGCCCTGAGGGTGGACTAGCAGATACGCAGTATTTT. Full variable domain (outside the CDR3, taken from reference TRBV7-2 and TRBJ2-3): GAGVSQSPSNKVTEKGKDVELRCDPISGHTALYWYRQSLGQGLEFLIYFQGNSAPDKSGLPSDRFSAERTGGSVSTLTIQRTQQEDSAVYLCASSPEGGLADTQYFGPGTRLTVL.

The V gene is TRBV19, the J gene TRBJ2-7; 8 bases line up with TRBD1. The CDR3 length is 12 residues. Germline CDR1 reads LNHDA; CDR2 reads SQIVND (reference sequence). The V gene end was trimmed by 7 bases and the J gene end by 7 bases; junction bases not matched to a gene: 6. The CDR3 DNA sequence: TGTGCCAGTACCTCAGGGGGCGGAGAGCAGTACTTC. Its protein is CASTSGGGEQYF.

The chain joins TRBV2 to TRBJ1-1, with a possible D match to TRBD1 (6 bases). There are 13 residues in the CDR3. In germline, CDR1 is SNHLY, CDR2 FYNNEI. Trimming left V 6 bases short and J 1 base short, with 9 bases between. Here the CDR3 reads CASRQGPNTEAFF. The CDR3 nucleotides are TGTGCCAGCAGACAGGGACCGAACACTGAAGCTTTCTTT.

The chain joins TRBV6-1 to TRBJ2-2, with 8 bases that match TRBD1. Germline-derived CDR1 and CDR2 are MNHNS and SASEGT. The V and J ends lost 2 bases and 4 bases, in that order; junction bases with no gene match: 9. The CDR3 totals 17 residues. The CDR3 region is CASSEPGRGRVTGELFF. The CDR3 region has the DNA TGTGCCAGCAGTGAACCGGGCAGGGGGCGTGTCACCGGGGAGCTGTTTTTT.

The chain joins TRBV7-8 to TRBJ1-5; D unresolved. Germline values: CDR1 SGHVS, CDR2 FQNEAQ. V was trimmed by 5 bases and J by 2 bases, leaving 7 bases between them. CDR3 size: 13 residues. CDR3 sequence: CASSLSGNQPQHF. The DNA of the CDR3 is TGTGCCAGCAGCCTGAGTGGCAATCAGCCCCAGCATTTT.

This clone has a handful of counts. The J gene is TRBJ2-2, the V gene TRBV7-2, with D possibly matching TRBD1 (5 bases). The CDR3 covers 16 residues. Germline V gene lookup returns CDR1 SGHTA and CDR2 FQGNSA. With 5 bases removed from V and 1 base from J, the gap between germline ends came to 14 bases. CDR3 protein: CASSSDRTRNTGELFF. In DNA, the CDR3 is TGTGCCAGCAGCAGCGACAGAACCCGGAACACCGGGGAGCTGTTTTTT.

V and J are TRBV5-1 and TRBJ2-5; the D gene is possibly TRBD2 (6 bases). This CDR3 spans 16 amino acids. Trimming took off 4 bases at V and 4 bases at J, with 20 bases between the two ends. CDR1 is SGHRS, CDR2 YFSETQ, per germline. The CDR3 loop reads CASSLSGLDGPETQYF. The DNA of the CDR3 is TGCGCCAGCAGCCTGTCGGGACTCGACGGTCCAGAGACCCAGTACTTC. The whole variable domain, remainder taken from reference TRBV5-1 and TRBJ2-5, is KAGVTQTPRYLIKTRGQQVTLSCSPISGHRSVSWYQQTPGQGLQFLFEYFSETQRNKGNFPGRFSGRQFSNSRSEMNVSTLELGDSALYLCASSLSGLDGPETQYFGPGTRLLVL.

The V call is TRBV6-5, the J call TRBJ2-5; 7 bases match TRBD1. This CDR3 is 15 amino acids long. With 2 bases clipped from V and 1 base from J, the junction kept 4 bases outside the gene matches. Germline CDR1 is MNHEY and CDR2 is SVGAGI. The CDR3 loop reads CASSYRRQGQETQYF. CDR3 nucleotide sequence: TGTGCCAGCAGTTACCGCCGACAGGGCCAAGAGACCCAGTACTTC.

The chain links TRBV12-3 or TRBV12-4 to TRBJ1-2; no clear D gene. This CDR3 contains 13 residues. The V gene lost 3 bases and the J gene lost 2 bases, with 7 bases spanning the gap. The CDR3 is CASSLAGNYGYTF. DNA for the CDR3: TGTGCCAGCAGTTTGGCAGGCAACTATGGCTACACCTTC.

CDR3 amino acids: CASSVVDTYNSPLHF. For the CDR3, the DNA is TGTGCCAGCAGCGTAGTGGACACCTATAATTCACCCCTCCACTTT. The V gene is TRBV9, the J gene TRBJ1-6; TRBD1 is a possible D gene (5 bases). Between the trimmed V and J ends, which lost 0 bases and 2 bases, there was a span of 6 bases. The CDR3 covers 15 residues. In germline, CDR1 is SGDLS, CDR2 YYNGEE.

This chain connects TRBV19 to TRBJ2-2, with 9 bases identical to TRBD2. Germline assignment: CDR1 LNHDA and CDR2 SQIVND (reference sequence). The length of the CDR3 is 15 residues. V shed 1 base, J shed 7 bases, and the junction held 4 bases outside the gene matches. The CDR3 region has the DNA TGTGCCAGTAGTATAGGACTAGCGGCAAGCGGGGAGCTGTTTTTT. Its translation: CASSIGLAASGELFF.

The rearrangement joins TRBV7-2 to TRBJ2-1, with 7 nucleotides matching TRBD2. J gave up 6 bases and V 5 bases, and 16 bases lay outside the gene matches. Germline values: CDR1 SGHTA, CDR2 FQGNSA. There are 17 residues in the CDR3. The CDR3 region is CASSPSRLARVGNEQFF. DNA of the CDR3: TGTGCCAGCAGCCCCTCGCGACTAGCCCGTGTTGGCAATGAGCAGTTCTTC.

The chain combines TRBV18 with TRBJ2-5, with 10 positions matching TRBD2. The CDR3 runs 15 residues. V shed 0 bases and J 6 bases; nucleotides not matched to a gene: 4. The germline V gene encodes CDR1 KGHSH and CDR2 LQKENI. In DNA, the CDR3 is TGTGCCAGCTCACCACCCAGCGGGGGGGCCCAGACCCAGTACTTC. Amino acid sequence: CASSPPSGGAQTQYF.

The CDR3 loop reads CASSLTGGQETQYF. DNA of the CDR3: TGTGCCAGCTCACTGACGGGGGGCCAAGAGACCCAGTACTTC. The rearrangement joins TRBV18 to TRBJ2-5, with TRBD2 matching over 7 bases. The V gene's germline CDR1 is KGHSH and CDR2 LQKENI. The CDR3 runs to 14 residues. Germline trimming cut 4 bases from V and 1 base from J; bases unmatched to any gene: 3.

The chain combines TRBV6-5 with TRBJ2-7, with D uncertain. V was pared by 8 bases and J by 4 bases, with 12 bases between. Germline assignment: CDR1 MNHEY and CDR2 SVGAGI. The CDR3 contains 12 residues. CDR3 residues: CASGSGRYEQYV. The CDR3 DNA sequence: TGTGCCAGCGGGTCGGGTAGATACGAGCAGTACGTC.